This T cell receptor beta chain was obtained from a study of identical twins. In TCRdb, the 5' RACE reads were re-called with MiXCR into one record per CDR3 protein. The table includes around 960,000 distinct CDR3 sequences, over 9% detected once. This clonotype has a handful of counts. Germline CDR1 reads ENHRY; CDR2 reads SYGVKD. There are 12 residues in the CDR3. Trimming at V came to 6 bases and at J to 9 bases, leaving 5 bases not matched to a gene. The same data also contributed to another study, on yellow fever vaccine responses in identical twins.

This clonotype originated in a woman younger than 30 in good health. The chain couples TRBV10-3 to TRBJ2-3, with 8 bases that match TRBD2. The sequencing input was PBMCs. CDR3 nucleotides: TGTGCCATCAGACCGGGACTAGGAACGCAGTATTTT. Its protein is CAIRPGLGTQYF.